These 32 T cell receptor beta chains originate from one sample sequenced in a study of blood T cells in healthy people across ages. A J-beta primer mix and a sample-barcoded 5' primer were used in a second PCR of about 7 to 12 cycles. TCRdb processed the 5' RACE reads anew with MiXCR; each CDR3 protein has one entry. The table lists roughly 2 million distinct CDR3 sequences, about 50% of them singletons. Sequenced input: blood. These receptors all stem from a woman aged 35 to 49 in good health.

The table lists this clonotype with a few counts. The gene calls are TRBV10-3 and TRBJ2-5; the D call may be TRBD1 or TRBD2 (5 bases each). The V end was cut by 6 bases, the J end by 3 bases, with 20 bases between. This CDR3 spans 16 amino acids. The germline CDR1 and CDR2 sequences are ENHRY and SYGVKD. CDR3 in DNA: TGTGCCATCAGAGATACCGCCGGGGCAGAAGAAGAGACCCAGTACTTC. It translates to CAIRDTAGAEEETQYF.

The table lists this clonotype with a few counts. The V call is TRBV4-1, the J call TRBJ2-7; weak D call: TRBD1 (6 bases). V gave up 0 bases and J gave up 5 bases, with 17 bases separating them. The CDR3 covers 16 residues. Germline-derived CDR1 and CDR2 are MGHRA and YSYEKL. DNA for the CDR3: TGCGCCAGCAGCCAAGATCCGAGCAGGGGATATGACGAGCAGTACTTC. Its translation is CASSQDPSRGYDEQYF.

V usage is TRBV7-2 and J usage is TRBJ2-1, with D possibly being TRBD2 (5 bases). The CDR3 covers 15 residues. V lost 5 bases to trimming and J lost 5 bases, with 16 bases between them. CDR1 and CDR2 (germline): SGHTA, FQGNSA. CDR3 sequence (DNA): TGTGCCAGCAGCCAGTCCGGGGTAGCGAACAATGAGCAGTTCTTC. This sequence encodes CASSQSGVANNEQFF.

The V call is TRBV6-5, the J call TRBJ2-5; D is tentatively TRBD1 or TRBD2 (5 bases each). The J call could be wrong; TRBJ2-7 is a better fit for the DNA end. Germline V gene data show CDR1 as MNHEY and CDR2 as SVGAGI. The length of the CDR3 is 14 residues. The CDR3 spells CASRGRREGYEQYF. As DNA, the CDR3 is TGTGCCAGCAGGGGACGGCGTGAGGGGTACGAGCAGTACTTC.

V is TRBV28 and J is TRBJ2-1; TRBD2 is a possible D gene (6 bases). The germline gives CDR1 MDHEN, CDR2 SYDVKM. V dropped 0 bases and J dropped 4 bases, with 13 bases sitting between them. The CDR3 runs to 16 residues. CDR3 residues: CASSLWGGSTYNEQFF. CDR3 in DNA: TGTGCCAGCAGTTTATGGGGAGGTAGTACTTACAATGAGCAGTTCTTC.

This clonotype was found a few times. V is TRBV10-3 and J is TRBJ2-7, with 9 positions matching TRBD1. The CDR3 sequence is 13 residues long. From germline, CDR1 is ENHRY and CDR2 SYGVKD. Unmatched junction bases numbered 10, after V lost 10 bases and J lost 6 bases. DNA for the CDR3: TGTGCCACTGGACAGGGGTTAGATCTCGAGCAGTACTTC. It translates to CATGQGLDLEQYF.

This clonotype was detected a few times. The gene calls are TRBV27 and TRBJ2-7; 9 nucleotides line up with TRBD1. Germline CDR1 MNHEY, CDR2 SMNVEV (reference sequence). This CDR3 is built from 16 residues. V lost 5 bases to trimming and J lost 2 bases; unmatched junction nucleotides: 10. The CDR3 nucleotides read TGTGCCAGCAGTAGAAACGCCGGGACAGGGACCTACGAGCAGTACTTC. Amino acid sequence: CASSRNAGTGTYEQYF.

The chain joins TRBV4-1 to TRBJ2-5; a weak D match, TRBD1 (6 bases). The closer fit of TRBJ2-7 to the DNA end suggests the J call may be wrong. CDR3 length equals 15 residues. The germline CDR1 and CDR2 sequences are MGHRA and YSYEKL. The CDR3 region is CASSQDTGTIYEQYF. The CDR3, as DNA: TGCGCCAGCAGCCAAGATACAGGGACAATCTACGAGCAGTACTTC.

This clonotype has only a few counts. V and J are TRBV5-1 and TRBJ2-3, with TRBD1 matching over 9 bases. Trimming cost V 5 bases and J 4 bases; bases outside gene matches: 5. Germline CDR1 SGHRS, CDR2 YFSETQ. The CDR3 extends over 14 amino acids. CDR3 amino acids: CASRAGTGPDTQYF. The CDR3 DNA is TGCGCCAGCAGAGCCGGGACAGGGCCAGATACGCAGTATTTT.

About this clonotype: Being one base from a much bigger clone, this may be a read error. The chain carries TRBV6-6 and TRBJ1-2, with D possibly matching TRBD1 (6 bases). The CDR3 loop spans 12 amino acids. Germline V lookup: CDR1 MNHNY, CDR2 SVGAGI (reference sequence). CDR3 nucleotides: TGTACCAGCAAGGGGGACACTCATGGCTACACCTTC. It yields the protein CTSKGDTHGYTF.

The V call is TRBV25-1, the J call TRBJ2-1; 12 bases align to TRBD2. CDR3 length equals 16 residues. The germline V gene has CDR1 MGHDK and CDR2 SYGVNS. V was pared by 3 bases and J by 6 bases, with 6 bases of the junction left unmatched. The CDR3 bases are TGTGCCAGCAGTGAGCTAGCGGGGGGGCCGGGCAATGAGCAGTTCTTC. Its protein product is CASSELAGGPGNEQFF.

This clonotype was detected a few times. In DNA, the CDR3 is TGCGCCAGCAGCCGAGGGGTCGTAGCCTACAATGAGCAGTTCTTC. It yields the protein CASSRGVVAYNEQFF. The chain employs TRBV4-3 and TRBJ2-1; perhaps D is TRBD1 or TRBD2 (5 bases each). The germline CDR1 and CDR2 sequences are LGHNA and YSLEER. The CDR3 is made up of 15 amino acids. Trimming pared 4 bases from V and 2 bases from J, leaving 12 bases between.

The chain is built from TRBV6-5 and TRBJ2-5; possibly TRBD1 or TRBD2 for D (5 bases each). The J call is doubtful: the DNA matches TRBJ2-7 better. The CDR3 is made up of 14 amino acids. Germline V gives CDR1 MNHEY, CDR2 SVGAGI. The CDR3 DNA follows: TGTGCCAGCAGTAATCAGGGAGCCCTTGACGAGCAGTACTTC. It encodes CASSNQGALDEQYF.

Concerning this clonotype: A read error may account for a junction end that differs from germline. The rearrangement uses TRBV5-1 and TRBJ2-4, with 7 bases aligning to TRBD1. Germline CDR1 and CDR2: SGHRS and YFSETQ. The CDR3 has 15 residues. The CDR3 bases are TGCGCCAGCACCGAAGCCGGGACAGTAGGGGAGACCCAGTATTTC. Its translation: CASTEAGTVGETQYF.

The V and J genes are TRBV6-6 and TRBJ1-2; no firm D call. This CDR3 has 12 amino acids. The germline V gene encodes CDR1 MNHNY and CDR2 SVGAGI (reference sequence). Trimming shortened V by 7 bases and J by 6 bases, and 12 bases separated the two germline ends. The CDR3 nucleotides read TGTGCCAGCACCCTTGGGAGAGATGGCTACACCTTC. Translation gives CASTLGRDGYTF.

The chain employs TRBV11-1 and TRBJ2-1, with D possibly TRBD1 on 5 matching bases. The CDR3 has 16 residues. V dropped 1 base and J dropped 0 bases, with 10 bases sitting between them. The germline CDR1 and CDR2 sequences are SGHAT and FQDESV (reference sequence). The DNA for the CDR3 is TGTGCCAGCAGCTTAGAAGACAGAAGCTCCTACAATGAGCAGTTCTTC. Amino acids: CASSLEDRSSYNEQFF.

With respect to this clonotype: The DNA is omitted, as the CDR3 cannot be located on it reliably, and the CDR3 follows TCRdb's listing. The V call is TRBV12-3 or TRBV12-4, the J call TRBJ2-7; TRBD2 reflects the table's D call only, with no check against the DNA. The CDR3 spans 17 amino acids, including both terminal residues. CDR3 in amino acids: CASSFVPAGGPVYEQYF.

A few counts support this clonotype. The rearrangement joins TRBV28 to TRBJ2-3; 7 nucleotides agree with TRBD1. J gave up 9 bases and V 3 bases, and 3 bases lay outside the gene matches. The CDR3 runs 12 residues. The V gene's germline CDR1 is MDHEN and CDR2 SYDVKM. The CDR3 DNA follows: TGTGCCAGCAGTTTTCGAGGGGGCACGCAGTATTTT. Its protein product is CASSFRGGTQYF.

The V gene is TRBV28, the J gene TRBJ2-1; 7 bases are shared with TRBD2. This CDR3 spans 11 amino acids. Germline trimming cut 8 bases from V and 10 bases from J; bases unmatched to any gene: 5. Germline CDR1 MDHEN, CDR2 SYDVKM. For the CDR3, the DNA is TGTGCCAGCGCGGGGGTTAGGGAGCAGTTCTTC. Translating gives CASAGVREQFF.

Turning to this clonotype: One end of the junction does not line up with germline, which may come from a read error. This chain links TRBV5-1 with TRBJ2-1; TRBD2 matches 7 bases. The CDR3 runs to 16 residues. Germline loops: CDR1 SGHRS, CDR2 YFSETQ. The CDR3 is CARSLVERGVYNEQFF. The CDR3 DNA reads as TGCGCCCGCAGCTTGGTGGAGCGGGGAGTCTACAATGAGCAGTTCTTC.

The table lists this clonotype with a few counts. The J gene is TRBJ2-7, the V gene TRBV12-3 or TRBV12-4; 7 bases are a match to TRBD1. V gave up 3 bases and J gave up 6 bases; unmatched junction bases: 2. This CDR3 region has 12 residues. CDR3 residues: CASSLGQFEQYF. The DNA of the CDR3 is TGTGCCAGCAGTTTGGGACAGTTCGAGCAGTACTTC.

This clonotype was seen more than once but under ten times. The chain carries TRBV7-9 and TRBJ1-2; possibly TRBD1 for D (5 bases). This CDR3 has 14 residues. Germline lookup yields CDR1 SEHNR and CDR2 FQNEAQ (reference sequence). Deletions cut 0 bases from V and 4 bases from J, with 9 bases between. In DNA, the CDR3 is TGTGCCAGCAGCTTAGCGGGGCAGGCCTATGGCTACACCTTC. Translation: CASSLAGQAYGYTF.

This clonotype was detected a few times. The rearrangement joins TRBV4-3 to TRBJ2-3, with unresolved D. The V end lost 4 bases, the J end lost 4 bases, and 12 bases lay between the germline ends. From germline, CDR1 is LGHNA and CDR2 YSLEER. The CDR3 is made up of 14 amino acids. The CDR3 here is CASSRRLGADTQYF. The CDR3 nucleotides read TGCGCCAGCAGCCGGCGATTGGGCGCAGATACGCAGTATTTT.

In this sample, this clonotype turned up a few times. The rearrangement joins TRBV20-1 to TRBJ2-4, with D possibly matching TRBD1 (5 bases). Germline loops: CDR1 DFQATT, CDR2 SNEGSKA (reference sequence). V was shortened by 3 bases and J by 0 bases, with 15 bases between the two germline ends. This CDR3 contains 16 residues. CDR3 residues: CSASEAPGLAKNIQYF. In DNA form, the CDR3 reads TGCAGTGCTAGTGAGGCTCCAGGGCTAGCCAAAAACATTCAGTACTTC.

The chain is built from TRBV9 and TRBJ1-6; no definite D call. CDR3 length: 13 amino acids. V shed 3 bases and J shed 6 bases, with 7 bases lying between them. CDR1 is SGDLS, CDR2 YYNGEE, per germline. The CDR3, as DNA: TGTGCCAGCAGCGCCGGTTCTAATTCACCCCTCCACTTT. Its translation: CASSAGSNSPLHF.

The J gene is TRBJ2-3, the V gene TRBV20-1; 10 bases are shared with TRBD2. V trimming: 5 bases; J trimming: 0 bases; junction bases outside the gene matches: 5. The germline CDR1 and CDR2 sequences are DFQATT and SNEGSKA (reference sequence). CDR3 size: 15 residues. CDR3 nucleotides: TGCAGTGCTGGAGTTAGCGGGGGGAGCACAGATACGCAGTATTTT. Translation gives CSAGVSGGSTDTQYF.

The V and J genes are TRBV3-1 and TRBJ1-2; D is unclear. In germline, CDR1 is LGHDT, CDR2 YNNKEL (reference sequence). The CDR3 is 13 residues long. Trimming pared 4 bases from V and 7 bases from J, leaving 13 bases between. The CDR3 sequence is CASSPISFTGYTF. The CDR3 DNA follows: TGTGCCAGCAGCCCTATAAGTTTTACTGGCTACACCTTC.

The table lists this clonotype with many counts. V usage is TRBV7-2 and J usage is TRBJ1-6; D is possibly TRBD1 (5 bases). This CDR3 is built from 14 residues. Germline V gene lookup returns CDR1 SGHTA and CDR2 FQGNSA. The germline V and J ends were trimmed by 1 base and 11 bases, with 12 bases remaining between them. The CDR3 is CASSLGSGGTPLHF. DNA of the CDR3: TGTGCCAGCAGCTTAGGATCGGGGGGTACACCCCTCCACTTT.

The sample holds a few counts of this clonotype. V usage is TRBV6-1 and J usage is TRBJ1-1; no clear D. V was pared by 9 bases and J by 0 bases, with 11 bases between. Germline lookup yields CDR1 MNHNS and CDR2 SASEGT. The CDR3 runs 13 residues. CDR3 in DNA: TGTGCCAGTGAGGCGGGCATGAACACTGAAGCTTTCTTT. This encodes CASEAGMNTEAFF.

Note on this clonotype: One end of the junction varies from germline; a read error may be responsible. This chain connects TRBV27 to TRBJ2-1; 13 bases are a match to TRBD2. CDR3 length: 15 residues. CDR1 is MNHEY, CDR2 SMNVEV, per germline (reference sequence). In DNA, the CDR3 is TGTGCCTGCAGTTTACCGACTAGCGGGGGGCCTGAGCAGTTCTTC. This encodes CACSLPTSGGPEQFF.

V gene TRBV28 combines with J gene TRBJ2-7, with 10 bases aligning to TRBD1. V shed 2 bases and J 6 bases; nucleotides not matched to a gene: 7. CDR1 and CDR2 (germline): MDHEN, SYDVKM. This CDR3 region has 15 residues. In DNA form, the CDR3 reads TGTGCCAGCAGTTTAGGGACAGGGGTACCCATCGAGCAGTACTTC. It translates to CASSLGTGVPIEQYF.

The CDR3 nucleotides are TGTGCCAGCAGCGAAAAGACAGGAACTAACTATGGCTACACCTTC. Amino acid sequence: CASSEKTGTNYGYTF. This chain joins TRBV11-1 and TRBJ1-2; D may be TRBD1 (6 bases). V dropped 5 bases and J dropped 0 bases, with 13 bases sitting between them. Germline V gene sequence: CDR1 SGHAT, CDR2 FQDESV (reference sequence). This CDR3 region has 15 residues.